This TCR beta chain was recorded in a study of CD8 T cells in Susac syndrome. The CDR3 length is 11 residues. With 7 bases removed from V and 5 bases from J, the gap between germline ends came to 11 bases. Per germline, CDR1 SQVTM and CDR2 ANQGSEA. Roughly 0.45 to 1 ug RNA was reverse transcribed with random hexamers. Across 54 Vbeta and 13 Jbeta, immunoSEQ multiplex PCR amplified TCR beta CDR3. TCRdb re-called the immunoSEQ multiplex PCR reads with MiXCR, one entry per CDR3 protein. The sample includes some 220,000 distinct CDR3 sequences, 95% of them seen just once. The material sequenced was CD4+ T cells from PBMCs. The receptor comes from a human donor with multiple sclerosis. The chain combines TRBV29-1 with TRBJ1-2; D is unresolved. The DNA for the CDR3 is TGCAGCGCTGCTCCAAGTTATGGCTACACCTTC. It encodes CSAAPSYGYTF.